This TCR beta chain is from a study of OX40 agonist ivuxolimab in advanced cancers. Study background: The mean age was approximately 60 years, ranging from about 23 to 85, with 82.7% of participants male. General observations from the study: CD8+ T cells were the subset that, on average, had more expanded clones than CD4+. It was not determined which antigens were specifically recognized by the peripheral T cells that had undergone clonal expansion.

Sampling of blood occurred at baseline, cycle 4 day 1, and cycle 7 day 1. Comments on this clone: Its antigen is not known.

Per germline, CDR1 SNHLY and CDR2 FYNNEI. This CDR3 region has 14 residues. V was pared by 8 bases and J by 0 bases, with 10 bases between. Only in-frame clones appear in the TCRdb table, and some are missing; sequencing was by immunoSEQ multiplex PCR. The sample includes roughly 81,000 clones, more than 70% of them seen just once. This clonotype originated in an adult with an advanced solid tumor such as melanoma, head and neck, liver or kidney cancer. J is TRBJ2-2 and V is TRBV2; D is unresolved. The sample was CD4+ or CD8+ T cells sorted from blood, taken in a trial of the OX40 agonist ivuxolimab. This CDR3 is CASVRAPNTGELFF. The DNA of the CDR3 is TGTGCCAGCGTCCGGGCCCCGAACACCGGGGAGCTGTTTTTT.